Presented here are 25 T cell receptor beta chains from one specimen sequenced in a study of blood T cells in healthy people across ages. Together with a sample-barcoded 5' primer, a J-beta primer mix was included in a second PCR lasting roughly 7 to 11 cycles. Each CDR3 protein gets one entry after TCRdb re-called the 5' RACE reads with MiXCR. The profile shows about 1.7 million distinct CDR3 sequences, 28% of them singletons. Specimen: blood. All receptors derive from a woman in her thirties in good health.

This clonotype was found many times. The CDR3 sequence: CASRAIPAPGLAGEQFF. DNA of the CDR3: TGTGCCAGCAGAGCGATCCCTGCTCCGGGACTAGCGGGAGAGCAGTTCTTC. The chain links TRBV9 to TRBJ2-1; TRBD2 matches at 13 bases. V was pared by 5 bases and J by 10 bases, with 15 bases of the junction left unmatched. The germline CDR1 and CDR2 sequences are SGDLS and YYNGEE. This CDR3 has 17 amino acids.

Concerning this clonotype: Relative to the germline gene, one junction end is altered; a read error may explain this. This chain uses TRBV6-1 with TRBJ2-6; possibly TRBD2 for D (6 bases). CDR3 length equals 15 residues. Per the germline V gene, CDR1 is MNHNS and CDR2 is SASEGT. The CDR3 DNA sequence: TGTGCCAGCAGTCGTCGGGGGACTGGGGCCAACGTCCGGACTTTC. Residues: CASSRRGTGANVRTF.

This chain links TRBV7-2 with TRBJ2-1, with 8 bases matching TRBD2. Germline-derived CDR1 and CDR2 are SGHTA and FQGNSA. This CDR3 region has 17 residues. After removal of 4 bases from V and 5 bases from J, the junction contained 13 bases not matched to a gene. The CDR3 loop is CASSWSGSLSYNNEQFF. CDR3 sequence (DNA): TGTGCCAGCAGCTGGAGCGGGAGCCTCTCGTACAACAATGAGCAGTTCTTC.

The gene calls are TRBV3-1 and TRBJ1-4, with 8 positions matching TRBD1. Trimming at V came to 4 bases and at J to 13 bases, leaving 8 bases not matched to a gene. CDR3 size: 13 residues. The V gene's germline CDR1 is LGHDT and CDR2 YNNKEL (reference sequence). CDR3 residues: CASSLGTGRGLFF. CDR3 sequence (DNA): TGTGCCAGCAGCCTAGGGACAGGCCGCGGACTGTTTTTT.

This clonotype has a handful of counts. The rearrangement links TRBV12-3 or TRBV12-4 to TRBJ1-6; a possible D gene is TRBD1 (6 bases). The length of the CDR3 is 15 residues. The ends were cut back, 6 bases at V and 7 bases at J, with 16 bases in the middle. The CDR3 DNA is TGTGCCAGCAGCTCTAGACAGGCGGGAAATTCACCCCTCCACTTT. It codes for CASSSRQAGNSPLHF.

V usage is TRBV12-3 or TRBV12-4 and J usage is TRBJ2-6; 11 bases are a match to TRBD2. The V and J ends lost 2 bases and 3 bases, in that order; junction bases with no gene match: 6. The length of the CDR3 is 18 residues. The CDR3 loop reads CASSLITSGRGGANVLTF. The CDR3 DNA is TGTGCCAGCAGTTTAATTACTAGCGGGAGAGGTGGGGCCAACGTCCTGACTTTC.

This clonotype was seen at least ten times. In DNA, the CDR3 is TGTGCCAGCAGCTTCGGATCACCCCTCCACTTT. It yields the protein CASSFGSPLHF. The chain is built from TRBV11-2 and TRBJ1-6; D is ambiguous. CDR3 length equals 11 residues. V lost 3 bases, J lost 10 bases, and 4 bases lay in between. The germline V gene has CDR1 SGHAT and CDR2 FQNNGV.

The CDR3 DNA sequence: TGCAGTGCTAGAGAGTCGGGCGGCGGCTCCTACGAGCAGTACTTC. Translating gives CSARESGGGSYEQYF. The chain combines TRBV20-1 with TRBJ2-7; D is undetermined. Deletions cut 0 bases from V and 0 bases from J, with 12 bases between. CDR1 DFQATT and CDR2 SNEGSKA come from the germline V gene (reference sequence). The length of the CDR3 is 15 residues.

There are a few counts of this clonotype. V gene TRBV12-3 or TRBV12-4 combines with J gene TRBJ2-5, with 7 bases identical to TRBD1. V lost 3 bases and J lost 5; bases outside the gene matches: 15. CDR3 length equals 17 residues. CDR3 loop: CASSFGSVQGLVETQYF. DNA for the CDR3: TGTGCCAGCAGTTTTGGTTCCGTACAGGGGTTAGTGGAGACCCAGTACTTC.

On this clonotype itself: With a much larger clone just one base away, this may be a read error. The chain has TRBV27 and TRBJ2-7, with D unclear. The CDR3 spans 16 residues. V was shortened by 4 bases and J by 7 bases, with 23 bases between the two germline ends. CDR1 is MNHEY and CDR2 is SMNVEV in the germline V gene (reference sequence). CDR3 in amino acids: CASSSTDGISYNEQYF. CDR3 bases: TGTGCCAGCAGTTCCACGGACGGTATCTCCTACAATGAGCAGTACTTC.

This clonotype was counted between two and nine times. This chain joins TRBV28 and TRBJ2-5; 7 bases agree with TRBD2. With 5 bases clipped from V and 3 bases from J, the junction kept 9 bases outside the gene matches. Germline V gene lookup returns CDR1 MDHEN and CDR2 SYDVKM. CDR3 length: 15 residues. The CDR3 reads CASSLYGGVKETQYF. The DNA of the CDR3 is TGTGCCAGCAGTCTCTATGGGGGGGTAAAAGAGACCCAGTACTTC. The full variable domain, in which reference TRBV28 and TRBJ2-5 provide the parts outside the CDR3, is DVKVTQSSRYLVKRTGEKVFLECVQDMDHENMFWYRQDPGLGLRLIYFSYDVKMKEKGDIPEGYSVSREKKERFSLILESASTNQTSMYLCASSLYGGVKETQYFGPGTRLLVL.

V gene TRBV12-3 or TRBV12-4 combines with J gene TRBJ2-1, with TRBD2 matching over 7 bases. The CDR3 extends over 13 amino acids. J lost 15 bases, V lost 3 bases, and 11 bases had no gene match. The DNA for the CDR3 is TGTGCCAGCAGTTTTAGCGTGAGGGAGGGGTCGTTCTTC. Translated, it gives CASSFSVREGSFF.

A few counts support this clonotype. The J gene is TRBJ2-4, the V gene TRBV3-1, with D unresolved. V lost 4 bases, J lost 10 bases, and 11 bases lay in between. Per germline, CDR1 LGHDT and CDR2 YNNKEL (reference sequence). The CDR3 loop spans 12 amino acids. CDR3 nucleotides: TGTGCCAGCAGCCCGAATTTCATTATTCAGTACTTC. Translation gives CASSPNFIIQYF.

With regard to this clonotype: A much larger clonotype is one base distant, so this may be a read error. CDR3 region: CANRSTGGEDYTF. CDR3 sequence (DNA): TGTGCCAACAGAAGTACAGGGGGCGAGGACTACACCTTC. The gene calls are TRBV6-5 and TRBJ1-2; 9 bases agree with TRBD1. V shed 10 bases and J 10 bases; nucleotides not matched to a gene: 13. Germline V lookup: CDR1 MNHEY, CDR2 SVGAGI. The CDR3 contains 13 residues.

This clonotype turned up a few times. The chain links TRBV3-1 to TRBJ2-4; no clear D. V lost 1 base and J 1 base, leaving 5 bases between the germline ends. Germline V gene data show CDR1 as LGHDT and CDR2 as YNNKEL (reference sequence). The CDR3 is 14 residues long. This CDR3 is CASSQGTAKNIQYF. CDR3 bases: TGTGCCAGCAGCCAAGGGACGGCCAAAAACATTCAGTACTTC.

This clonotype was found many times. The gene calls are TRBV14 and TRBJ2-7; D is tentatively TRBD1 or TRBD2 (5 bases each). The V gene's germline CDR1 is SGHDN and CDR2 FVKESK. The CDR3 is 15 amino acids. V gave up 1 base and J gave up 2 bases, with 12 bases separating them. For the CDR3, the DNA is TGTGCCAGCAGCCAAGTACTGGGACGGACCTACGAGCAGTACTTC. Residues: CASSQVLGRTYEQYF.

This clonotype has more than one count but fewer than ten. CDR3 in amino acids: CASGLVRGTDRSPEAFF. CDR3 DNA: TGTGCTAGTGGTTTGGTACGGGGAACAGATAGGAGCCCTGAAGCTTTCTTT. The chain has TRBV12-5 and TRBJ1-1; D ambiguous. V dropped 0 bases and J dropped 6 bases, with 20 bases sitting between them. Germline-derived CDR1 and CDR2 are LGHNT and FRNRAP. This CDR3 is built from 17 residues.

This clonotype was detected a few times. The V and J genes are TRBV9 and TRBJ2-1, with 8 bases aligning to TRBD2. Looked up from germline, CDR1 is SGDLS and CDR2 is YYNGEE. V dropped 6 bases and J dropped 0; count of bases not matched to a gene: 14. The CDR3 extends over 18 amino acids. The CDR3 spells CASNGVGSGASSYNEQFF. CDR3 coding DNA: TGTGCCAGCAACGGGGTGGGTAGCGGGGCAAGCTCCTACAATGAGCAGTTCTTC.

The chain carries TRBV20-1 and TRBJ2-5; D might be TRBD1 or TRBD2, each matching 6 bases. CDR3 length equals 16 residues. Germline V lookup: CDR1 DFQATT, CDR2 SNEGSKA (reference sequence). V dropped 6 bases and J dropped 3 bases, with 23 bases sitting between them. Written as DNA, the CDR3 is TGCAGTGCAGCCCTGAGTGGAGGAGGGGGGAAAGAGACCCAGTACTTC. Translating it yields CSAALSGGGGKETQYF.

This clonotype has more than one count but fewer than ten. CDR3 amino acids: CASSLVRDSGQFF. For the CDR3, the DNA is TGTGCCAGCAGCTTAGTGAGGGACTCGGGGCAGTTCTTC. The V call is TRBV7-2, the J call TRBJ2-1; tentative D call: TRBD2 (6 bases). The CDR3 covers 13 residues. The ends were cut back, 1 base at V and 12 bases at J, with 13 bases in the middle. CDR1 and CDR2 from the germline V gene are SGHTA and FQGNSA.

Concerning this clonotype: Given a much more abundant clone one base away, this may be a read error. The chain links TRBV29-1 to TRBJ2-5; TRBD1 is a possible D gene (6 bases). The CDR3 sequence is 14 residues long. CDR1 is SQVTM and CDR2 is ANQGSEA in the germline V gene. V lost 7 bases and J lost 4, with 19 bases in between. In DNA, the CDR3 is TGCAGCGCAGATACCGGGACAACTCGAGAGACCCAGTACTTC. This encodes CSADTGTTRETQYF.

This clonotype was counted only a few times. This rearrangement joins TRBV28 to TRBJ2-7; the match to TRBD1 covers 10 bases. V lost 10 bases and J lost 3; bases outside the gene matches: 6. The CDR3 consists of 13 residues. Germline CDR1 and CDR2: MDHEN and SYDVKM. The CDR3 DNA is TGTGCCACCCGGACAGGGGGACTCTACGAGCAGTACTTC. It encodes CATRTGGLYEQYF.

Note on this clonotype: Given a much more abundant clone one base away, this may be a read error. This chain links TRBV4-3 with TRBJ2-1; D call uncertain. The CDR3 has 15 residues. CDR1 and CDR2 from the germline V gene are LGHNA and YSLEER. The CDR3 DNA sequence: TGCGCCAGCAGCCCTGCGGCTGGCTCCTACAATGAGCGGTTCTTC. Translated, it gives CASSPAAGSYNERFF.

Note on this clonotype: It may be a read error: a sequence one base away is much more abundant. V and J are TRBV12-3 or TRBV12-4 and TRBJ1-3; D may be TRBD1 (5 bases). The V and J ends lost 6 bases and 4 bases respectively, with 13 bases between them. The CDR3 extends over 14 amino acids. The CDR3 nucleotides read TGTGCCAGCAGGGGGACTAGGGCGGGAAACACCATATATTTT. This sequence encodes CASRGTRAGNTIYF.

This chain connects TRBV7-2 to TRBJ1-2; no firm D call. CDR3 size: 13 residues. The germline V gene has CDR1 SGHTA and CDR2 FQGNSA. The V end lost 8 bases, the J end lost 1 base, and 11 bases lay between the germline ends. CDR3 sequence reads: CASGSIDNYGYTF. DNA for the CDR3: TGTGCCAGCGGCTCGATAGATAACTATGGCTACACCTTC.